This entry is about one TCR beta chain. Its antigen is still unknown. TCRdb fed the 5' RACE reads into MiXCR, producing one record per CDR3 protein. The sample contains 1,800,000 or so distinct CDR3 sequences, about 31% of which appear only once. The sample belongs to a study of identical twins. Study-level points and caveats: While abundant cord blood beta clonotypes carried fewer insertions, memory repertoires showed no such pattern. Models predicted less out-of-frame TCR alpha sharing in monozygotic twins than was found. Cross-sectional statistical analysis, not tracking of the same donors, underpinned the conclusions. For out-of-frame beta sequences, excess twin sharing was weaker.

Sequenced material: cord blood. The clonotype comes from a newborn girl in good health.

In DNA form, the CDR3 reads TGTGCCAGCAGTTCCGGATTGGGGCTATATGGCTACACCTTC. Residues: CASSSGLGLYGYTF. V usage is TRBV27 and J usage is TRBJ1-2; maybe TRBD1 (5 bases). This CDR3 is built from 14 residues. V was trimmed by 4 bases and J by 5 bases, leaving 14 bases between them. CDR1 and CDR2 (germline): MNHEY, SMNVEV (reference sequence).